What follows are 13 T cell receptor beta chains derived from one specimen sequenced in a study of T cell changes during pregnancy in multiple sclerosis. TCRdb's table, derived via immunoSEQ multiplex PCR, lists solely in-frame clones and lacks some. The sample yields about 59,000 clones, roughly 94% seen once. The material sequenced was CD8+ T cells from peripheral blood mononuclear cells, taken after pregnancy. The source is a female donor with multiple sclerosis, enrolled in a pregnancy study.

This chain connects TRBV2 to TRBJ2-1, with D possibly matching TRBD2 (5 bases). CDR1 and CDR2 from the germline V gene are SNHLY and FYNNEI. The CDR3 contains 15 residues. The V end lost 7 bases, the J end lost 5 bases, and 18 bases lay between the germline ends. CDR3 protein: CASTGVAVTNNEQFF. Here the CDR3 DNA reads TGTGCCAGCACCGGGGTGGCAGTGACTAACAATGAGCAGTTCTTC.

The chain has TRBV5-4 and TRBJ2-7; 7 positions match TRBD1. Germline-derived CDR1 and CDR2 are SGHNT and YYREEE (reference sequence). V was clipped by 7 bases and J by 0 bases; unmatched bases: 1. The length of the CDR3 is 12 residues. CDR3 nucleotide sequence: TGTGCCAGCCGGGACAGCTCCTACGAGCAGTACTTC. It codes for CASRDSSYEQYF.

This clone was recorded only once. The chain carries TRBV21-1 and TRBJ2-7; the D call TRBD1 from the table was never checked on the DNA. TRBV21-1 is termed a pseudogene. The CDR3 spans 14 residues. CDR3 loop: CASRNPGQIYEQYF. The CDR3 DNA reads TGTGCCAGCAGAAATCCGGGACAGATCTACGAGCAGTACTTC.

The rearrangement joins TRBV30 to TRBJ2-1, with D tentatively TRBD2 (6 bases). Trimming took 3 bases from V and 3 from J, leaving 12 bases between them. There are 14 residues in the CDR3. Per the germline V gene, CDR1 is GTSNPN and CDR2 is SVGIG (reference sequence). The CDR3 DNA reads TGTGCCTGGAGGGGACTTAACCTCTACAATGAGCAGTTCTTC. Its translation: CAWRGLNLYNEQFF.

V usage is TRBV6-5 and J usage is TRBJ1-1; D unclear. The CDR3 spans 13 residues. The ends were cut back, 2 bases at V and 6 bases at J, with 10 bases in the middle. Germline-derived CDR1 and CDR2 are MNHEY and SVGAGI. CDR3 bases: TGTGCCAGCAGTTACCGGGCGGGATCTGAAGCTTTCTTT. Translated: CASSYRAGSEAFF.

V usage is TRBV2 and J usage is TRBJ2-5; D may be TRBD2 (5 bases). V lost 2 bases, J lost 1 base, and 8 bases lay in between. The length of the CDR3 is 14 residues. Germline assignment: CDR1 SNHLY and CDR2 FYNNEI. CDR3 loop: CASSEWSGQETQYF. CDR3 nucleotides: TGTGCCAGCAGTGAATGGAGCGGCCAAGAGACCCAGTACTTC.

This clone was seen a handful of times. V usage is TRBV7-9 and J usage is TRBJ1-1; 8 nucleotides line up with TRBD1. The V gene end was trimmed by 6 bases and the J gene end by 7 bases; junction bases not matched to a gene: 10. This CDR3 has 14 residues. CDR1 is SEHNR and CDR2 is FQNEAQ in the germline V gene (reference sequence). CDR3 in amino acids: CASRTPRGHSEAFF. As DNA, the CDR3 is TGTGCCAGCAGAACCCCCAGGGGGCATAGTGAAGCTTTCTTT. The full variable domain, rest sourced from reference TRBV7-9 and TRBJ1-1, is DTGVSQNPRHKITKRGQNVTFRCDPISEHNRLYWYRQTLGQGPEFLTYFQNEAQLEKSRLLSDRFSAERPKGSFSTLEIQRTEQGDSAMYLCASRTPRGHSEAFFGQGTRLTVV.

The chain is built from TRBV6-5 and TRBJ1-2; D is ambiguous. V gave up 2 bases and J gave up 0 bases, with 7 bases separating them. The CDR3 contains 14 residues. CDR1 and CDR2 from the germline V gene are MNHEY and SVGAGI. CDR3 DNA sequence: TGTGCCAGCAGTTACGGCCCAGCTAACTATGGCTACACCTTC. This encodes CASSYGPANYGYTF.

CDR3 loop: CASSFGQGRDTEAFF. The CDR3 nucleotides are TGTGCCAGCAGCTTCGGACAGGGGCGGGACACTGAAGCTTTCTTT. The rearrangement links TRBV9 to TRBJ1-1, with 9 nucleotides matching TRBD1. This CDR3 is built from 15 residues. Germline lookup yields CDR1 SGDLS and CDR2 YYNGEE. Trimming removed 4 bases from V and 3 bases from J; junction bases left unmatched: 7. The full variable domain, its missing parts supplied by reference TRBV9 and TRBJ1-1, is DSGVTQTPKHLITATGQRVTLRCSPRSGDLSVYWYQQSLDQGLQFLIQYYNGEERAKGNILERFSAQQFPDLHSELNLSSLELGDSALYFCASSFGQGRDTEAFFGQGTRLTVV.

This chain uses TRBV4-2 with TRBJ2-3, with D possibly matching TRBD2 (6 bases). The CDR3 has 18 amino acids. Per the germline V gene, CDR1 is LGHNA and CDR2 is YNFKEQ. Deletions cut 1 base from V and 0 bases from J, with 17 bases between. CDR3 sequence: CASSQVLNSGRSTDTQYF. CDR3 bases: TGTGCCAGCAGCCAAGTTTTAAATAGCGGCCGAAGCACAGATACGCAGTATTTT.

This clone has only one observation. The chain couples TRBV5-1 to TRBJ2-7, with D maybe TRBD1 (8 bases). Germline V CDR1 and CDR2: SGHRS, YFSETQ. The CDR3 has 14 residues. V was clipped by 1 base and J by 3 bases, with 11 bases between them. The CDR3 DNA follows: TGCGCCAGCAGCTTGACAGGGGGGGACTACGAGCAGTACTTC. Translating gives CASSLTGGDYEQYF.

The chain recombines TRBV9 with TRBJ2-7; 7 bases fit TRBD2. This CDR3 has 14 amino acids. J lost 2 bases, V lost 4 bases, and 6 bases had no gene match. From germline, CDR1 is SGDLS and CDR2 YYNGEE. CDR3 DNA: TGTGCCAGCAGCCCAGCGGGGTTCACCTACGAGCAGTACTTC. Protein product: CASSPAGFTYEQYF. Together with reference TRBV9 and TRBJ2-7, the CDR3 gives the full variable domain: DSGVTQTPKHLITATGQRVTLRCSPRSGDLSVYWYQQSLDQGLQFLIQYYNGEERAKGNILERFSAQQFPDLHSELNLSSLELGDSALYFCASSPAGFTYEQYFGPGTRLTVT.

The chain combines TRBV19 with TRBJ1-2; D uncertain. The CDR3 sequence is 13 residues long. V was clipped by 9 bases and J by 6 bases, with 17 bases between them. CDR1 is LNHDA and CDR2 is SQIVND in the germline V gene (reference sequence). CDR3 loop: CASLRAGGDGYTF. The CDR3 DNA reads TGTGCCAGCTTAAGGGCAGGAGGAGATGGCTACACCTTC.